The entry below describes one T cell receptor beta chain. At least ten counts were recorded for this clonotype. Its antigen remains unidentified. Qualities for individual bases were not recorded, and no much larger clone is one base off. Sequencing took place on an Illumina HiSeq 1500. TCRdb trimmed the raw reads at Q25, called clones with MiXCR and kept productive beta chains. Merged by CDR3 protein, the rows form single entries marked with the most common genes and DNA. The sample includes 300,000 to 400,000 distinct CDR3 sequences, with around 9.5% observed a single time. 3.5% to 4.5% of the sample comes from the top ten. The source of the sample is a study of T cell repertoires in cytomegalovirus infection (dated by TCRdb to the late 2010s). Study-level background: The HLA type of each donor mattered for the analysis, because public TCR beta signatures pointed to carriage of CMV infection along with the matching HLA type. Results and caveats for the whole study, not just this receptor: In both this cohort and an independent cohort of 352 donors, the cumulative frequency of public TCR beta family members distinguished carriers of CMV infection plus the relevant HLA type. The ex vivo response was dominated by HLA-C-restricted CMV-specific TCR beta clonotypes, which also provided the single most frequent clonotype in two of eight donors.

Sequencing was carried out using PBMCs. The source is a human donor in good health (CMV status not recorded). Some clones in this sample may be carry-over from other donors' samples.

The CDR3 reads CASSLRGLNTGELFF. DNA sequence: TGTGCCAGCAGTTTAAGGGGGTTGAACACCGGGGAGCTGTTTTTT. Rearrangement joined TRBV12-3 or TRBV12-4 to TRBJ2-2, with TRBD1 tentatively as D gene (6 bases match). Deletion took 2 bases off V and 1 base off J, with a span of 8 bases between the germline ends. Inclusive of the bounding cysteine and phenylalanine, the CDR3 is 15 residues long. CDR3 DNA only is kept here, 45 bases in frame from base 1.